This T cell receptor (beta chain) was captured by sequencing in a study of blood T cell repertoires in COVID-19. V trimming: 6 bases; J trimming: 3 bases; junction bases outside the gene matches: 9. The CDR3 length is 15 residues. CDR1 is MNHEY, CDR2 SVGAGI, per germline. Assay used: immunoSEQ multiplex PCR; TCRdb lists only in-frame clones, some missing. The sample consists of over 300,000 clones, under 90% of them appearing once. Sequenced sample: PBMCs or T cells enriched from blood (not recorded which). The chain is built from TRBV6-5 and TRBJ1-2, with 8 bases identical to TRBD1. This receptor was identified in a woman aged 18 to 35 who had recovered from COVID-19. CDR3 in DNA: TGTGCCAGCAGCGAGGACAGGGATGGGTACTATGGCTACACCTTC. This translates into CASSEDRDGYYGYTF.